This T cell receptor (beta chain) was documented in a study of radiotherapy plus CTLA-4 blockade in lung cancer. Note on this clone: Its antigen is still unknown.

Study results and caveats: Early blood T cell clone dynamics, with interferon-beta, were reported to best predict response.

Focal radiation was given together with CTLA-4 blockade (ipilimumab) to patients with chemo-refractory metastatic non-small-cell lung cancer. This table comes from immunoSEQ multiplex PCR, and its TCRdb copy is limited to in-frame clones, with some not included. The table shows about 45,000 clones, with roughly 59% occurring only once. Germline loops: CDR1 SNHLY, CDR2 FYNNEI. The germline V and J ends were trimmed by 7 bases and 3 bases, with 12 bases remaining between them. This CDR3 contains 13 residues. V is TRBV2 and J is TRBJ1-1; D is ambiguous. The sequenced sample was peripheral blood, obtained from a patient treated with radiotherapy plus ipilimumab. The TCR sequence derives from a human donor with non-small cell lung cancer who had a partial response to radiotherapy plus ipilimumab. CDR3 nucleotide sequence: TGTGCCAGCAACGGGAATGGGGACACTGAAGCTTTCTTT. Translating gives CASNGNGDTEAFF.